The 18 T cell receptor beta chains presented below share a single source sample, sequenced in a study of cytomegalovirus exposure and HLA in healthy donors. The PCR employed 60 Vbeta primers together with 13 Jbeta primers. The repertoire was sequenced with immunoSEQ multiplex PCR; TCRdb's copy has only in-frame clones and lacks some. The sample yields about 260,000 clones, under 80% seen once. The source material was PBMCs. The receptors stem from a female donor in good health and CMV-seronegative.

This chain links TRBV6-1 with TRBJ1-2; TRBD1 might be the D (5 bases). Germline V gene sequence: CDR1 MNHNS, CDR2 SASEGT. V was trimmed by 0 bases and J by 5 bases, leaving 16 bases between them. The CDR3 has 16 residues. The CDR3 protein is CASSEAVGLRGYGYTF. The CDR3, as DNA: TGTGCCAGCAGTGAAGCGGTGGGGCTTAGGGGATATGGCTACACCTTC.

The chain combines TRBV11-2 with TRBJ2-2, with D hard to call. Trimming pared 8 bases from V and 7 bases from J, leaving 8 bases between. Looked up from germline, CDR1 is SGHAT and CDR2 is FQNNGV. The CDR3 consists of 11 residues. CDR3 coding DNA: TGTGCCAGCGTCTCAGGCGGGGAGCTGTTTTTT. This encodes CASVSGGELFF.

V and J are TRBV5-1 and TRBJ2-6, with D possibly TRBD2 on 6 matching bases. This CDR3 region has 15 residues. V lost 9 bases and J lost 4, with 17 bases in between. The germline V gene encodes CDR1 SGHRS and CDR2 YFSETQ. CDR3 coding DNA: TGCGCCACCACGTGGGGGGACTCCGGGGCCAACGTCCTGACTTTC. It encodes CATTWGDSGANVLTF.

V is TRBV5-1 and J is TRBJ2-3, with TRBD2 as a possible D gene (5 bases). The V and J ends lost 0 bases and 1 base respectively, with 12 bases between them. Germline V gene sequence: CDR1 SGHRS, CDR2 YFSETQ. The CDR3 consists of 16 residues. The DNA of the CDR3 is TGCGCCAGCAGCTTGGCCTTGGACTCACGCACAGATACGCAGTATTTT. It is translated as CASSLALDSRTDTQYF.

This clone was recorded once. The chain carries TRBV28 and TRBJ1-2, with TRBD1 as a possible D gene (5 bases). The CDR3 loop spans 13 amino acids. V lost 6 bases, J lost 8 bases, and 16 bases lay in between. Germline V gene sequence: CDR1 MDHEN, CDR2 SYDVKM. The CDR3 loop is CASSAPAGQGYTF. DNA for the CDR3: TGTGCCAGCAGCGCCCCGGCAGGGCAAGGCTACACCTTC.

The chain uses TRBV6-5 and TRBJ2-5; D may be TRBD2 (7 bases). The DNA end favors TRBJ2-7, so the J call may be wrong. The CDR3 is 13 amino acids. Germline CDR1 is MNHEY and CDR2 is SVGAGI. CDR3 in DNA: TGTGCCACCATGGAGGGGGGGAGATACGAGCAGTACTTC. Protein product: CATMEGGRYEQYF.

Only a few counts were recorded for this clone. V is TRBV2 and J is TRBJ2-1; 9 bases line up with TRBD1. Germline CDR1 SNHLY, CDR2 FYNNEI. CDR3 length equals 16 residues. J lost 4 bases, V lost 5 bases, and 9 bases had no gene match. The CDR3 region is CASSLAGTGSYNEQFF. The CDR3 region has the DNA TGTGCCAGCAGTCTTGCCGGGACAGGGTCATACAATGAGCAGTTCTTC.

The chain joins TRBV5-4 to TRBJ2-4; the D gene is possibly TRBD2 (6 bases). CDR1 is SGHNT and CDR2 is YYREEE in the germline V gene (reference sequence). Trimming pared 4 bases from V and 9 bases from J, leaving 20 bases between. The CDR3 contains 15 residues. This CDR3 is CASSHGASVRTIQYF. In nucleotides, the CDR3 is TGTGCCAGCAGCCACGGCGCTAGCGTTCGGACCATTCAGTACTTC. Together with reference TRBV5-4 and TRBJ2-4, the CDR3 gives the full variable domain: ETGVTQSPTHLIKTRGQQVTLRCSSQSGHNTVSWYQQALGQGPQFIFQYYREEENGRGNFPPRFSGLQFPNYSSELNVNALELDDSALYLCASSHGASVRTIQYFGAGTRLSVL.

Concerning this clone: Additional DNA sequences in this sample encode the identical CDR3. The chain links TRBV11-2 to TRBJ2-2, with TRBD1 matching 8 bases. V gave up 4 bases and J gave up 7 bases; unmatched junction bases: 5. The CDR3 is 14 residues long. CDR1 and CDR2 (germline): SGHAT, FQNNGV. CDR3 DNA: TGTGCCAGCAGCTCGCGGACAGGGTTCGGGGAGCTGTTTTTT. Its translation: CASSSRTGFGELFF.

The chain joins TRBV7-9 to TRBJ2-2; TRBD2 agrees at 12 bases. Unmatched junction bases numbered 12, after V lost 6 bases and J lost 7 bases. This CDR3 has 17 residues. Germline values: CDR1 SEHNR, CDR2 FQNEAQ (reference sequence). The CDR3 spells CASSQRALAGGNGELFF. The CDR3 region has the DNA TGTGCCAGCAGTCAACGTGCACTAGCGGGAGGTAACGGGGAGCTGTTTTTT. Together with reference TRBV7-9 and TRBJ2-2, the CDR3 gives the full variable domain: DTGVSQNPRHKITKRGQNVTFRCDPISEHNRLYWYRQTLGQGPEFLTYFQNEAQLEKSRLLSDRFSAERPKGSFSTLEIQRTEQGDSAMYLCASSQRALAGGNGELFFGEGSRLTVL.

The chain carries TRBV15 and TRBJ2-7; 9 bases line up with TRBD1. The germline CDR1 and CDR2 sequences are LNHNV and YYDKDF (reference sequence). This CDR3 has 15 residues. The V and J ends lost 1 base and 1 base, in that order; junction bases with no gene match: 2. CDR3 residues: CATSRGGTGSYEQYF. The DNA of the CDR3 is TGTGCCACCAGCAGAGGGGGGACAGGGTCCTACGAGCAGTACTTC.

The V gene is TRBV7-2, the J gene TRBJ1-5; a weak D match, TRBD1 (6 bases). V lost 1 base to trimming and J lost 5 bases, with 12 bases between them. The CDR3 loop spans 15 amino acids. Germline assignment: CDR1 SGHTA and CDR2 FQGNSA. CDR3 in amino acids: CASSLGDHRDQPQHF. The CDR3 bases are TGTGCCAGCAGCTTAGGCGACCACAGGGATCAGCCCCAGCATTTT.

The rearrangement joins TRBV11-3 to TRBJ2-1; 8 bases line up with TRBD1. Trimming cost V 6 bases and J 4 bases; bases outside gene matches: 8. Germline V lookup: CDR1 SGHNT, CDR2 YENEEA. There are 15 residues in the CDR3. CDR3 DNA: TGTGCCAGCAGTTCCGGGACAGGAGCATACAATGAGCAGTTCTTC. Residues: CASSSGTGAYNEQFF.

With respect to this clone: Distinct nucleotide sequences in the sample also encode this CDR3. This chain joins TRBV7-9 and TRBJ2-5; 7 bases match TRBD2. Looked up from germline, CDR1 is SEHNR and CDR2 is FQNEAQ (reference sequence). Trimming took 5 bases from V and 2 from J; bases not matched to a gene: 17. This CDR3 has 18 residues. The CDR3 nucleotides read TGTGCCAGCAGCCTACTTCCTGGGACTACACTCCTACAAGAGACCCAGTACTTC. Residues: CASSLLPGTTLLQETQYF.

This clone was found a few times. The chain recombines TRBV6-1 with TRBJ2-7; D not resolved. The CDR3 sequence is 13 residues long. Trimming removed 7 bases from V and 0 bases from J, with 10 bases in between. Germline V gene sequence: CDR1 MNHNS, CDR2 SASEGT. This chain's CDR3 is CASKGGTSYEQYF. CDR3 bases: TGTGCCAGCAAAGGCGGTACCTCCTACGAGCAGTACTTC.

This clone was seen a handful of times. V gene TRBV19 combines with J gene TRBJ2-2, with 10 bases matching TRBD1. CDR3 size: 15 residues. Per germline, CDR1 LNHDA and CDR2 SQIVND (reference sequence). Trimming removed 10 bases from V and 7 bases from J; junction bases left unmatched: 12. The chain's CDR3 is CATKGGTGEVGELFF. CDR3 in DNA: TGTGCCACAAAGGGAGGGACAGGGGAAGTCGGGGAGCTGTTTTTT. The whole variable domain, remainder taken from reference TRBV19 and TRBJ2-2, is DGGITQSPKYLFRKEGQNVTLSCEQNLNHDAMYWYRQDPGQGLRLIYYSQIVNDFQKGDIAEGYSVSREKKESFPLTVTSAQKNPTAFYLCATKGGTGEVGELFFGEGSRLTVL.

The chain couples TRBV27 to TRBJ1-1; TRBD1 agrees at 9 bases. CDR1 and CDR2 from the germline V gene are MNHEY and SMNVEV (reference sequence). The CDR3 consists of 16 residues. The trim removed 5 bases at V and 9 bases at J, leaving 16 bases unmatched. CDR3 DNA: TGTGCCAGCAGTAAAACAGGGGGCGGACGGCGCCCTAAAGCTTTCTTT. This codes for CASSKTGGGRRPKAFF.

The chain is built from TRBV10-3 and TRBJ1-1; possible D gene TRBD1, 5 bases. The CDR3 is made up of 13 amino acids. V lost 7 bases, J lost 10 bases, and 19 bases lay in between. Germline CDR1 and CDR2: ENHRY and SYGVKD. The CDR3 DNA follows: TGTGCCATCATCGCCCCTGGGCAGGGAGGAGCTTTCTTT. Protein: CAIIAPGQGGAFF.